Described below is a single T cell receptor beta chain sequence and its context. No antigen is known for it. V gave up 3 bases and J gave up 7 bases, with 13 bases separating them. Germline CDR1 reads MNHEY; CDR2 reads SMNVEV (reference sequence). The CDR3 runs to 13 residues. The record originates from a study of T cell responses to AZD1222 COVID-19 vaccine. As for the study in general: Recipients boosted at about 4 weeks or about 12 weeks are pooled.

Study-wide findings and caveats: No repertoire was sampled before or during the peak T cell response, only after it. A mostly white British donor set with more females was recruited, and clonal diversity was possibly underestimated.

Clones were sequenced by immunoSEQ multiplex PCR, and TCRdb holds only the in-frame ones, with some missing. The sample includes tens of thousands of clones, around 80% of them seen just once. The clonotype originates from an adult in good health. The specimen was peripheral blood, collected on day 0 of AZD1222 vaccination. This chain joins TRBV27 and TRBJ2-7, with D perhaps matching TRBD1 (5 bases). Here the CDR3 reads CASSFEQGREQYF. The CDR3 bases are TGTGCCAGCAGTTTCGAGCAGGGTCGGGAGCAGTACTTC.